This note documents a single T cell receptor (beta chain) sequence. V lost 2 bases and J lost 10, with 14 bases in between. Germline CDR1 is LGHDT and CDR2 is YNNKEL (reference sequence). This CDR3 region has 13 residues. This table comes from immunoSEQ multiplex PCR, and its TCRdb copy is limited to in-frame clones, with some not included. Here the sample spans about 300,000 clones, 88% being singletons. The source of the sample is a study of blood T cell repertoires in COVID-19. Material: peripheral blood. The receptor comes from a woman in her twenties or thirties who had recovered from COVID-19. V is TRBV3-1 (or the pseudogene TRBV3-2) and J is TRBJ1-2, with D uncertain. CDR3 DNA sequence: TGTGCCAGCAGCCAATCCTCGGACTTCTTCTACACCTTC. The encoded protein is CASSQSSDFFYTF.